These 24 T cell receptor beta chains were all obtained from the same sample, sequenced in a study of STAT5B mutations in CD4+ large granular lymphocyte leukemia. The method was immunoSEQ multiplex PCR; TCRdb's version includes in-frame clones alone and lacks a portion of them. The data hold fewer than 35,000 clones, with 65% to 80% observed a single time. Sequenced material: CD4+ T cells from blood buffy coats. The receptor set was obtained from a human donor in good health.

The chain combines TRBV2 with TRBJ2-3; D perhaps matches TRBD2 (5 bases). CDR3 size: 15 residues. The germline V gene has CDR1 SNHLY and CDR2 FYNNEI. V was clipped by 0 bases and J by 0 bases, with 7 bases between them. CDR3 coding DNA: TGTGCCAGCAGTGAAGCGTGGGAGAGCACAGATACGCAGTATTTT. It yields the protein CASSEAWESTDTQYF.

The genes are TRBV7-6 and TRBJ2-7; D remains ambiguous. V was cut by 1 base and J by 0 bases, with 19 bases left in between. The CDR3 runs 18 residues. CDR1 and CDR2 from the germline V gene are SGHVS and FNYEAQ. The CDR3 DNA sequence: TGTGCCAGCAGCTTAGGATCCCAGGCAGTCCTCGACTCCTACGAGCAGTACTTC. Translated, it gives CASSLGSQAVLDSYEQYF.

This chain connects TRBV2 to TRBJ1-2; weak D call: TRBD1 (6 bases). The CDR3 is 12 amino acids. Germline lookup yields CDR1 SNHLY and CDR2 FYNNEI. Trimming removed 6 bases at V and 4 bases at J, with 9 bases between. CDR3 sequence: CASRQGFYGYTF. The CDR3 bases are TGTGCCAGCAGACAGGGATTCTATGGCTACACCTTC. Variable domain in full (rest from reference TRBV2 and TRBJ1-2): EPEVTQTPSHQVTQMGQEVILRCVPISNHLYFYWYRQILGQKVEFLVSFYNNEISEKSEIFDDQFSVERPDGSNFTLKIRSTKLEDSAMYFCASRQGFYGYTFGSGTRLTVV.

The chain is built from TRBV5-1 and TRBJ2-7; 7 positions match TRBD2. Germline V CDR1 and CDR2: SGHRS, YFSETQ. Trimming at V came to 1 base and at J to 0 bases, leaving 10 bases not matched to a gene. The CDR3 runs to 17 residues. Here the CDR3 DNA reads TGCGCCAGCAGCTTGACCCTCCCTAGCGGTAGCTCCTACGAGCAGTACTTC. Protein: CASSLTLPSGSSYEQYF.

The chain uses TRBV19 and TRBJ2-7, with 11 bases that match TRBD1. This CDR3 is built from 15 residues. The V gene end was trimmed by 4 bases and the J gene end by 3 bases; junction bases not matched to a gene: 5. In germline, CDR1 is LNHDA, CDR2 SQIVND (reference sequence). The CDR3: CASSKGQGAVYEQYF. The CDR3 bases are TGTGCCAGTAGTAAAGGACAGGGGGCTGTCTACGAGCAGTACTTC.

The chain is built from TRBV10-3 and TRBJ1-4; unclear D gene. Trimming took 3 bases from V and 4 from J, leaving 6 bases between them. Per the germline V gene, CDR1 is ENHRY and CDR2 is SYGVKD. The CDR3 loop spans 13 amino acids. This chain's CDR3 is CAISDRSNEKLFF. The CDR3 region has the DNA TGTGCCATCAGTGACAGGAGTAATGAAAAACTGTTTTTT.

This chain connects TRBV28 to TRBJ1-2; 10 nucleotides match TRBD1. The CDR3 is made up of 12 amino acids. Germline trimming cut 8 bases from V and 7 bases from J; bases unmatched to any gene: 4. CDR1 MDHEN and CDR2 SYDVKM come from the germline V gene. The CDR3, as DNA: TGTGCCAGCCTTCGACAGGGGGCTGGCTACACCTTC. Translation gives CASLRQGAGYTF.

J is TRBJ2-7 and V is TRBV5-1; unclear D gene. Germline lookup yields CDR1 SGHRS and CDR2 YFSETQ. The CDR3 spans 16 residues. V shed 2 bases and J shed 2 bases, with 17 bases lying between them. The CDR3: CASSLILGGVPYEQYF. CDR3 coding DNA: TGCGCCAGCAGCTTAATCCTTGGTGGGGTACCCTACGAGCAGTACTTC.

The gene calls are TRBV29-1 and TRBJ1-1; 10 nucleotides agree with TRBD1. Germline V gene data show CDR1 as SQVTM and CDR2 as ANQGSEA. V was clipped by 5 bases and J by 10 bases; unmatched bases: 13. CDR3 length: 14 amino acids. The DNA of the CDR3 is TGCAGCGTTACACCCGGGACAGGGGAAGTAGCAGCTTTCTTT. This encodes CSVTPGTGEVAAFF.

The chain combines TRBV10-3 with TRBJ2-3; 16 bases match TRBD2. Germline trimming cut 7 bases from V and 4 bases from J; bases unmatched to any gene: 5. The CDR3 loop spans 16 amino acids. Germline V gives CDR1 ENHRY, CDR2 SYGVKD. CDR3 residues: CAITSGTSGRADTQYF. The CDR3 DNA sequence: TGTGCCATCACTTCCGGGACTAGCGGGAGGGCAGATACGCAGTATTTT.

The chain joins TRBV29-1 to TRBJ2-3; D unresolved. The germline CDR1 and CDR2 sequences are SQVTM and ANQGSEA. This CDR3 is built from 11 residues. Deletions cut 6 bases from V and 0 bases from J, with 4 bases between. CDR3 nucleotides: TGCAGCGTGGGTAGCACAGATACGCAGTATTTT. Amino acid sequence: CSVGSTDTQYF.

This clone turned up a few times. The chain links TRBV4-2 to TRBJ1-4; 9 bases align to TRBD1. The CDR3 runs to 16 residues. The germline V gene has CDR1 LGHNA and CDR2 YNFKEQ. J lost 2 bases, V lost 4 bases, and 5 bases had no gene match. The CDR3 here is CASSPGTGPTNEKLFF. The CDR3 DNA reads TGTGCCAGCAGCCCAGGGACAGGGCCGACTAATGAAAAACTGTTTTTT.

The V gene is TRBV5-6, the J gene TRBJ2-5; TRBD1 is a possible D gene (5 bases). Germline V gene lookup returns CDR1 SGHDT and CDR2 YYEEEE. This CDR3 has 15 amino acids. Trimming stripped 0 bases from V and 6 bases from J, with 15 bases between. This chain's CDR3 is CASSLGSPGIKTQYF. CDR3 coding DNA: TGTGCCAGCAGCTTGGGATCCCCAGGGATTAAGACCCAGTACTTC.

The chain uses TRBV18 and TRBJ2-3, with D maybe TRBD2 (5 bases). Trimming cost V 6 bases and J 5 bases, with 15 bases left between them. The germline V gene encodes CDR1 KGHSH and CDR2 LQKENI. The CDR3 is 14 amino acids. The DNA of the CDR3 is TGTGCCAGCTCCCGGGATAATAGTGGAGATACGCAGTATTTT. Residues: CASSRDNSGDTQYF.

The chain links TRBV14 to TRBJ2-2; D is unclear. The germline V and J ends were trimmed by 1 base and 5 bases, with 8 bases remaining between them. Germline V gene sequence: CDR1 SGHDN, CDR2 FVKESK. The CDR3 loop spans 14 amino acids. CDR3 in amino acids: CASSQVWETGELFF. CDR3 in DNA: TGTGCCAGCAGCCAAGTGTGGGAAACCGGGGAGCTGTTTTTT. The variable domain in full, completed from reference TRBV14 and TRBJ2-2, reads EAGVTQFPSHSVIEKGQTVTLRCDPISGHDNLYWYRRVMGKEIKFLLHFVKESKQDESGMPNNRFLAERTGGTYSTLKVQPAELEDSGVYFCASSQVWETGELFFGEGSRLTVL.

The rearrangement uses TRBV18 and TRBJ1-1; D not resolved. Trimming stripped 3 bases from V and 0 bases from J, with 5 bases between. In germline, CDR1 is KGHSH, CDR2 LQKENI. This CDR3 contains 13 residues. Here the CDR3 DNA reads TGTGCCAGCTCACCTTCAGTGAACACTGAAGCTTTCTTT. Its protein product is CASSPSVNTEAFF.

In this sample, this clone turned up a few times. V gene TRBV7-9 combines with J gene TRBJ2-7; 9 bases match TRBD1. There are 15 residues in the CDR3. Per the germline V gene, CDR1 is SEHNR and CDR2 is FQNEAQ (reference sequence). V lost 0 bases and J lost 6; bases outside the gene matches: 6. The CDR3 bases are TGTGCCAGCAGCTTAGCGCCGGGACAGGGCGGCGAGCAGTACTTC. It specifies CASSLAPGQGGEQYF.

As concerns this clone: Other DNA sequences from this sample encode an identical CDR3 as well. The rearrangement joins TRBV28 to TRBJ2-7; D gene unclear. Germline V gene lookup returns CDR1 MDHEN and CDR2 SYDVKM. The CDR3 totals 12 residues. V lost 2 bases, J lost 4 bases, and 6 bases lay in between. CDR3 region: CASSLNAYEQYF. In DNA, the CDR3 is TGTGCCAGCAGTTTAAATGCATACGAGCAGTACTTC.

The chain carries TRBV6-5 and TRBJ1-4, with a tentative D call TRBD1 (5 bases). Germline CDR1 MNHEY, CDR2 SVGAGI. The CDR3 sequence is 12 residues long. The V gene lost 8 bases and the J gene lost 7 bases, with 11 bases spanning the gap. The CDR3 sequence is CASQGGTEKLFF. For the CDR3, the DNA is TGTGCCAGCCAGGGAGGTACTGAAAAACTGTTTTTT.

This clone was recorded once. CDR3 in DNA: TGCGCCAGCAGCCAAGTTGGACTAGCGGGAGGAAGCCTAGCCAAAAACATTCAGTACTTC. Its protein is CASSQVGLAGGSLAKNIQYF. The genes are TRBV4-3 and TRBJ2-4, with 14 bases matching TRBD2. Trimming cost V 1 base and J 0 bases; bases outside gene matches: 8. This CDR3 spans 20 amino acids. Germline V lookup: CDR1 LGHNA, CDR2 YSLEER.

This chain joins TRBV6-6 and TRBJ2-1; D tentatively fits TRBD1 or TRBD2 (5 bases each). From germline, CDR1 is MNHNY and CDR2 SVGAGI (reference sequence). Trimming left V 10 bases short and J 0 bases short, with 13 bases between. The CDR3 length is 14 residues. CDR3 amino acids: CATRVGSSYNEQFF. The DNA for the CDR3 is TGTGCCACCAGGGTGGGGAGCTCCTACAATGAGCAGTTCTTC.

The chain uses TRBV28 and TRBJ1-2, with a possible D match to TRBD1 (5 bases). This CDR3 region has 15 residues. Trimming left V 7 bases short and J 3 bases short, with 18 bases between. The germline CDR1 and CDR2 sequences are MDHEN and SYDVKM. The chain's CDR3 is CASTRGDPSYYGYTF. The CDR3 DNA reads as TGTGCCAGCACCCGAGGGGACCCAAGCTACTATGGCTACACCTTC.

The chain recombines TRBV7-2 with TRBJ1-1; D perhaps matches TRBD1 (6 bases). Germline-derived CDR1 and CDR2 are SGHTA and FQGNSA. The V gene lost 0 bases and the J gene lost 7 bases, with 9 bases spanning the gap. The CDR3 is made up of 13 amino acids. The CDR3 DNA reads TGTGCCAGCAGCTTAGCCCAGGGGAGTGAAGCTTTCTTT. Its translation: CASSLAQGSEAFF. The whole variable domain, remainder taken from reference TRBV7-2 and TRBJ1-1, is GAGVSQSPSNKVTEKGKDVELRCDPISGHTALYWYRQSLGQGLEFLIYFQGNSAPDKSGLPSDRFSAERTGGSVSTLTIQRTQQEDSAVYLCASSLAQGSEAFFGQGTRLTVV.

This clone appeared a single time. This chain links TRBV27 with TRBJ2-1, with D possibly matching TRBD2 (5 bases). The V end lost 7 bases, the J end lost 3 bases, and 13 bases lay between the germline ends. This CDR3 contains 14 residues. Germline V gives CDR1 MNHEY, CDR2 SMNVEV (reference sequence). CDR3 in amino acids: CASKNEGVYNEQFF. The CDR3 DNA reads as TGTGCCAGCAAGAACGAGGGAGTCTACAATGAGCAGTTCTTC.